These 27 T cell receptor beta chains share one sample of origin, sequenced in a study of CD8 T cells in Susac syndrome. When the RNA was reverse transcribed, random hexamers were used with an input of roughly 0.5 to 1 ug. MiXCR was run by TCRdb on the immunoSEQ multiplex PCR reads, yielding one entry per CDR3 protein. The data show some 400,000 distinct CDR3 sequences, approximately 85% seen once. The sequencing sample was made of CD8+ T cells from PBMCs. All receptors derive from a human donor with multiple sclerosis.

CDR3 amino acids: CASSRTGENTEAFF. The CDR3 nucleotides are TGTGCCAGCAGCCGGACAGGAGAGAACACTGAAGCTTTCTTT. V is TRBV5-4 and J is TRBJ1-1, with 7 bases that match TRBD1. Germline CDR1 reads SGHNT; CDR2 reads YYREEE (reference sequence). Trimming removed 4 bases from V and 1 base from J; junction bases left unmatched: 4. The CDR3 covers 14 residues.

This chain links TRBV7-9 with TRBJ1-1, with D uncertain. This CDR3 comprises 13 residues. Trimming shortened V by 6 bases and J by 5 bases, and 13 bases separated the two germline ends. Germline-derived CDR1 and CDR2 are SEHNR and FQNEAQ (reference sequence). The CDR3 is CASSFEGETEAFF. The DNA for the CDR3 is TGTGCCAGCAGTTTCGAGGGCGAAACTGAAGCTTTCTTT.

V usage is TRBV28 and J usage is TRBJ2-4, with a weak D call TRBD1 (6 bases). The CDR3 loop spans 15 amino acids. CDR1 MDHEN and CDR2 SYDVKM come from the germline V gene. Trimming stripped 7 bases from V and 1 base from J, with 14 bases between. The CDR3 reads CASTSGRGAKNIQYF. DNA of the CDR3: TGTGCCAGCACCTCGGGCAGGGGTGCCAAAAACATTCAGTACTTC. The full variable domain, its missing parts supplied by reference TRBV28 and TRBJ2-4, is DVKVTQSSRYLVKRTGEKVFLECVQDMDHENMFWYRQDPGLGLRLIYFSYDVKMKEKGDIPEGYSVSREKKERFSLILESASTNQTSMYLCASTSGRGAKNIQYFGAGTRLSVL.

The rearrangement joins TRBV28 to TRBJ1-5; TRBD1 matches 7 bases. This CDR3 region has 14 residues. V dropped 6 bases and J dropped 4; count of bases not matched to a gene: 6. Per germline, CDR1 MDHEN and CDR2 SYDVKM. The CDR3 protein is CASSVTGTNQPQHF. The CDR3 region has the DNA TGTGCCAGCAGCGTGACAGGGACGAATCAGCCCCAGCATTTT.

The genes are TRBV5-4 and TRBJ1-1; the match to TRBD1 covers 8 bases. This CDR3 has 15 amino acids. Losses at the gene ends were 4 bases for V and 3 bases for J; bases not matched to a gene: 8. Germline loops: CDR1 SGHNT, CDR2 YYREEE (reference sequence). CDR3 loop: CASSQGDRGDTEAFF. CDR3 in DNA: TGTGCCAGCAGCCAGGGAGACAGGGGAGACACTGAAGCTTTCTTT.

The rearrangement uses TRBV28 and TRBJ2-7, with 9 nucleotides matching TRBD1. Trimming cost V 6 bases and J 5 bases; bases outside gene matches: 5. CDR1 is MDHEN, CDR2 SYDVKM, per germline. The CDR3 length is 13 residues. As DNA, the CDR3 is TGTGCCAGCAGGCGGGACAGGGACCACGAGCAGTACTTC. Protein product: CASRRDRDHEQYF.

The chain is built from TRBV7-6 and TRBJ2-3; D may match TRBD1 or TRBD2 (5 bases each). Per germline, CDR1 SGHVS and CDR2 FNYEAQ. This CDR3 comprises 15 residues. V dropped 5 bases and J dropped 2 bases, with 14 bases sitting between them. The CDR3 DNA is TGTGCCAGCAGCAAGGGACGCCTAACCACAGATACGCAGTATTTT. Protein: CASSKGRLTTDTQYF.

V usage is TRBV27 and J usage is TRBJ2-1; 11 bases match TRBD1. The CDR3 sequence is 15 residues long. J lost 8 bases, V lost 4 bases, and 7 bases had no gene match. CDR1 and CDR2 (germline): MNHEY, SMNVEV (reference sequence). The CDR3 DNA follows: TGTGCCAGCAGTTCCCGGACAGGGGGCATGGATGAGCAGTTCTTC. Translating it yields CASSSRTGGMDEQFF.

This rearrangement joins TRBV4-2 to TRBJ2-3; 14 bases are shared with TRBD2. The CDR3 has 18 residues. Unmatched junction bases numbered 13, after V lost 4 bases and J lost 7 bases. Germline CDR1 is LGHNA and CDR2 is YNFKEQ. CDR3 in DNA: TGTGCCAGCAGCCCGGCCCGACTAGCGGGGGGGCTGGAGAATACGCAGTATTTT. It codes for CASSPARLAGGLENTQYF.

The sample holds one count of this clonotype. This sequence joins TRBV5-4 and TRBJ2-1, with D possibly called TRBD1 or TRBD2 (5 bases each). The ends were cut back, 0 bases at V and 0 bases at J, with 16 bases in the middle. The V gene's germline CDR1 is SGHNT and CDR2 YYREEE (reference sequence). This CDR3 has 18 amino acids. CDR3 sequence: CASSLDLAWGSSYNEQFF. The CDR3 DNA sequence: TGTGCCAGCAGCTTGGATCTAGCCTGGGGGAGCTCCTACAATGAGCAGTTCTTC.

This chain joins TRBV10-3 and TRBJ1-3; D perhaps matches TRBD1 (6 bases). Trimming stripped 4 bases from V and 0 bases from J, with 10 bases between. Germline CDR1 ENHRY, CDR2 SYGVKD. The CDR3 loop spans 15 amino acids. Here the CDR3 reads CAISGRQVSGNTIYF. DNA of the CDR3: TGTGCCATCAGTGGCAGACAGGTCTCTGGAAACACCATATATTTT.

V usage is TRBV20-1 and J usage is TRBJ2-1; TRBD2 matches at 9 bases. From germline, CDR1 is DFQATT and CDR2 SNEGSKA (reference sequence). The CDR3 has 15 amino acids. J gave up 4 bases and V 0 bases, and 4 bases lay outside the gene matches. The CDR3 bases are TGCAGTGCTAGAGATTTCGCGGGAGGGTACAATGAGCAGTTCTTC. It yields the protein CSARDFAGGYNEQFF.

This chain uses TRBV30 with TRBJ2-1; TRBD2 matches at 12 bases. Germline V lookup: CDR1 GTSNPN, CDR2 SVGIG (reference sequence). The CDR3 loop spans 14 amino acids. Unmatched junction bases numbered 10, after V lost 3 bases and J lost 13 bases. CDR3 nucleotide sequence: TGTGCCTGGAGGGGGCCCCTAGCGGGGGGGGGTCAGTTCTTC. It is translated as CAWRGPLAGGGQFF.

In this sample, this clonotype turned up a few times. The rearrangement links TRBV5-1 to TRBJ2-3; 7 bases align to TRBD1. The trim removed 4 bases at V and 0 bases at J, leaving 8 bases unmatched. CDR3 length: 16 residues. In germline, CDR1 is SGHRS, CDR2 YFSETQ. Here the CDR3 DNA reads TGCGCCAGCAGCCCGGACAGGAGGTATAGCACAGATACGCAGTATTTT. Translating it yields CASSPDRRYSTDTQYF.

This chain links TRBV24-1 with TRBJ2-3; D unresolved. Germline values: CDR1 KGHDR, CDR2 SFDVKD. V lost 3 bases and J lost 0, with 6 bases in between. CDR3 length: 14 residues. The CDR3 DNA follows: TGTGCCACCAGTGATCCGGACAGCACAGATACGCAGTATTTT. Translation: CATSDPDSTDTQYF.

The chain uses TRBV9 and TRBJ2-1, with 8 bases aligning to TRBD2. Germline V gene sequence: CDR1 SGDLS, CDR2 YYNGEE. The CDR3 spans 15 residues. The V and J ends lost 4 bases and 9 bases, in that order; junction bases with no gene match: 12. CDR3 DNA sequence: TGTGCCAGCAGCCCCCTCGGGCGGGGGGTCGGTGAGCAGTTCTTC. Amino acids: CASSPLGRGVGEQFF.

CDR3 region: CASSGSGTEDYGYTF. Written as DNA, the CDR3 is TGTGCCAGTAGTGGGTCCGGGACAGAGGATTATGGCTACACCTTC. The V and J genes are TRBV19 and TRBJ1-2; the match to TRBD1 covers 7 bases. Per the germline V gene, CDR1 is LNHDA and CDR2 is SQIVND (reference sequence). After removal of 5 bases from V and 5 bases from J, the junction contained 11 bases not matched to a gene. The CDR3 sequence is 15 residues long. The variable domain in full, completed from reference TRBV19 and TRBJ1-2, reads DGGITQSPKYLFRKEGQNVTLSCEQNLNHDAMYWYRQDPGQGLRLIYYSQIVNDFQKGDIAEGYSVSREKKESFPLTVTSAQKNPTAFYLCASSGSGTEDYGYTFGSGTRLTVV.

The chain combines TRBV29-1 with TRBJ2-7; D not certain. CDR1 is SQVTM and CDR2 is ANQGSEA in the germline V gene. The V end was cut by 7 bases, the J end by 4 bases, with 14 bases between. The CDR3 has 12 amino acids. CDR3 protein: CSASGVGYEQYF. CDR3 sequence (DNA): TGCAGCGCCTCCGGAGTCGGGTACGAGCAGTACTTC.

V is TRBV6-5 and J is TRBJ1-1; D gene ambiguous. The CDR3 is 14 amino acids. Germline CDR1 reads MNHEY; CDR2 reads SVGAGI. V was shortened by 0 bases and J by 3 bases, with 8 bases between the two germline ends. The CDR3 is CASSYSTYDTEAFF. Here the CDR3 DNA reads TGTGCCAGCAGTTACTCGACTTACGACACTGAAGCTTTCTTT.

This clonotype was detected once. CDR3: CASGTSGDEQFF. CDR3 DNA: TGTGCCAGCGGGACATCCGGCGATGAGCAGTTCTTC. The V gene is TRBV6-5, the J gene TRBJ2-1; D possibly corresponds to TRBD1 (6 bases). CDR1 and CDR2 (germline): MNHEY, SVGAGI. Trimming cost V 8 bases and J 8 bases, with 13 bases left between them. CDR3 length: 12 amino acids.

The chain has TRBV6-5 and TRBJ1-1; TRBD1 agrees at 7 bases. The germline CDR1 and CDR2 sequences are MNHEY and SVGAGI. The CDR3 has 18 amino acids. Germline trimming cut 0 bases from V and 1 base from J; bases unmatched to any gene: 11. The CDR3 DNA reads as TGTGCCAGCAGTTACTCGAATCTCTACAGGGGCGAGAACACTGAAGCTTTCTTT. Its protein is CASSYSNLYRGENTEAFF.

V and J are TRBV4-1 and TRBJ1-2, with a weak D call TRBD1 (5 bases). V was cut by 6 bases and J by 8 bases, with 25 bases left in between. This CDR3 contains 16 residues. Germline V CDR1 and CDR2: MGHRA, YSYEKL. The CDR3 here is CASSSPETDLLLGYTF. In DNA, the CDR3 is TGCGCCAGCAGTTCCCCTGAGACAGACCTACTATTAGGCTACACCTTC.

The V and J genes are TRBV4-1 and TRBJ2-7; 11 bases match TRBD2. Germline V CDR1 and CDR2: MGHRA, YSYEKL. This CDR3 contains 16 residues. Germline trimming cut 0 bases from V and 7 bases from J; bases unmatched to any gene: 8. CDR3 sequence (DNA): TGCGCCAGCAGCCAAGATGTAGGACTAGCGGGTCTGGAGCAGTACTTC. Translation gives CASSQDVGLAGLEQYF.

The chain employs TRBV2 and TRBJ2-1; perhaps TRBD2 as D (6 bases). Germline lookup yields CDR1 SNHLY and CDR2 FYNNEI. Trimming removed 3 bases from V and 6 bases from J, with 15 bases in between. This CDR3 is 15 amino acids long. The CDR3 sequence: CASSESGAESNEQFF. The CDR3 DNA follows: TGTGCCAGCAGTGAGTCGGGAGCAGAGTCCAATGAGCAGTTCTTC.

The rearrangement uses TRBV4-1 and TRBJ2-3; D perhaps matches TRBD2 (5 bases). Germline loops: CDR1 MGHRA, CDR2 YSYEKL. Trimming pared 1 base from V and 0 bases from J, leaving 17 bases between. This CDR3 comprises 18 residues. The CDR3 loop is CASSQGWSGPASTDTQYF. Here the CDR3 DNA reads TGCGCCAGCAGCCAAGGCTGGAGCGGTCCCGCTAGCACAGATACGCAGTATTTT.

CDR3 protein: CASSVGPGVGSYEQYF. As DNA, the CDR3 is TGTGCCAGCAGCGTAGGACCCGGGGTCGGGTCCTACGAGCAGTACTTC. The chain employs TRBV9 and TRBJ2-7; perhaps TRBD2 as D (5 bases). The V gene lost 0 bases and the J gene lost 1 base, with 14 bases spanning the gap. This CDR3 comprises 16 residues. Germline V gives CDR1 SGDLS, CDR2 YYNGEE. The full variable domain, completed using reference TRBV9 and TRBJ2-7, is DSGVTQTPKHLITATGQRVTLRCSPRSGDLSVYWYQQSLDQGLQFLIQYYNGEERAKGNILERFSAQQFPDLHSELNLSSLELGDSALYFCASSVGPGVGSYEQYFGPGTRLTVT.

The rearrangement uses TRBV25-1 and TRBJ2-7, with 7 nucleotides matching TRBD1. The CDR3 loop spans 19 amino acids. Per germline, CDR1 MGHDK and CDR2 SYGVNS. V shed 2 bases and J 0 bases; nucleotides not matched to a gene: 16. The CDR3 region is CASSERGLSLGTDSYEQYF. CDR3 coding DNA: TGTGCCAGCAGTGAAAGGGGTCTTTCTCTCGGGACAGACTCCTACGAGCAGTACTTC.